This record covers a single T cell receptor (beta chain). Its antigen remains unidentified. These data come from a study of Tregs in tolerant kidney transplant recipients. Germline lookup yields CDR1 SNHLY and CDR2 FYNNEI. Trimming took 4 bases from V and 2 from J; bases not matched to a gene: 7. This CDR3 has 15 residues. Assay used: immunoSEQ multiplex PCR; TCRdb lists only in-frame clones, some missing. This table holds roughly 120,000 clones, roughly 92% found once. Regarding the study as a whole: Expanding Tregs on activated donor B cells appeared to best identify donor-specific TCRbeta clones. Validation in larger populations is needed because few patients were studied. Biological reproducibility was not directly addressed in this study.

CD4+CD25+CD127- Tregs, CD4+CD25- non-Tregs, CD4 and CD8 cells were sorted. This clonotype originated in a human donor in good health. The source material was CD4+ T cells from blood. The V call is TRBV2, the J call TRBJ1-1; TRBD1 matches at 7 bases. The CDR3 DNA reads as TGTGCCAGCAGTGCACAGACAGGGCCAAACACTGAAGCTTTCTTT. Protein product: CASSAQTGPNTEAFF.